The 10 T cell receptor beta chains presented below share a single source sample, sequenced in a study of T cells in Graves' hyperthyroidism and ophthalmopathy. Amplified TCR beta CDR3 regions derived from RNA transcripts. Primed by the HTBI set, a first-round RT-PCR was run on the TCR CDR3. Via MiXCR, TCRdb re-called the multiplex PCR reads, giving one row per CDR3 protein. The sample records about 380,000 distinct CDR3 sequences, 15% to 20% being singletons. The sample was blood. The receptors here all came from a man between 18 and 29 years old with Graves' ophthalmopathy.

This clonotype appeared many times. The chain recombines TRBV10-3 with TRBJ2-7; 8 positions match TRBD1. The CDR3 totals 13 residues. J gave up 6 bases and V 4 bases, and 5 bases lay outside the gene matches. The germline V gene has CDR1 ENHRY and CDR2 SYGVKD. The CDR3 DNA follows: TGTGCCATCAGTGGTCAGGGGGCTAGCGAGCAGTACTTC. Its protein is CAISGQGASEQYF.

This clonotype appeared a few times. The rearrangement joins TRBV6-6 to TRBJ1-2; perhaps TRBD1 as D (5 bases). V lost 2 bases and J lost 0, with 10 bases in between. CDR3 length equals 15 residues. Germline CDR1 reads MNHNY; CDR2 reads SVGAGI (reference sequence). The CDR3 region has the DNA TGTGCCAGCAGTTACGAGTGGGACGCTAACTATGGCTACACCTTC. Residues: CASSYEWDANYGYTF.

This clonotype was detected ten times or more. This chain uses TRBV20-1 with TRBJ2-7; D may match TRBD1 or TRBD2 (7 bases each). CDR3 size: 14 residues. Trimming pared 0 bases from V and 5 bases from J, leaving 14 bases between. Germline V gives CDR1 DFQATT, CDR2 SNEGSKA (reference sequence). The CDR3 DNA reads TGCAGTGCTAGAGATGCGCCAGGGGGGGACGAGCAGTACTTC. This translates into CSARDAPGGDEQYF.

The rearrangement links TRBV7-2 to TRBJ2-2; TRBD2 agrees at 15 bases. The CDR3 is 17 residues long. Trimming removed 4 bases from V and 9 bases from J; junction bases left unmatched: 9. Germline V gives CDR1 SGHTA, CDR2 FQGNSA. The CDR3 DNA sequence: TGTGCCAGCAGCTCAGGTTGGACTAGCGGGAGGGCCCGGGAGCTGTTTTTT. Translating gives CASSSGWTSGRARELFF.

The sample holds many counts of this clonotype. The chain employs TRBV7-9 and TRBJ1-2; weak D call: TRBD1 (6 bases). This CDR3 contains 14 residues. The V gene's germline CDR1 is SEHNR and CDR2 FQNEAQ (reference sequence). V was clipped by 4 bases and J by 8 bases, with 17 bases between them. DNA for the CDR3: TGTGCCAGCAGCTCAACTGACAGGCTCGGGGGCTACACCTTC. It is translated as CASSSTDRLGGYTF.

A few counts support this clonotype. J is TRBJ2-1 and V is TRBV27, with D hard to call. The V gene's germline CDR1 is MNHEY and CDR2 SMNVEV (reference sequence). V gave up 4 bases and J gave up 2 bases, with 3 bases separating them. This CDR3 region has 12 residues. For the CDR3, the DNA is TGTGCCAGCAGTTCAGCCTACAATGAGCAGTTCTTC. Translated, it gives CASSSAYNEQFF.

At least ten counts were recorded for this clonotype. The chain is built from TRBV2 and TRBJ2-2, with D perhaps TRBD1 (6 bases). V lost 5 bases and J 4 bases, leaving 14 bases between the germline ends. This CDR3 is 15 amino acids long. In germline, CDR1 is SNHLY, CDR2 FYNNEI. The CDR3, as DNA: TGTGCCAGCAGTCCTACTCCGACAGGCACCGGGGAGCTGTTTTTT. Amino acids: CASSPTPTGTGELFF.

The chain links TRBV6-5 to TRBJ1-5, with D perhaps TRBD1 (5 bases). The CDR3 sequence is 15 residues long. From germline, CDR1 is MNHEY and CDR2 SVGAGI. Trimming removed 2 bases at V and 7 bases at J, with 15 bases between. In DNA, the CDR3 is TGTGCCAGCAGTTACCTCCCGGGGGGTTTCCAGCCCCAGCATTTT. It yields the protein CASSYLPGGFQPQHF.

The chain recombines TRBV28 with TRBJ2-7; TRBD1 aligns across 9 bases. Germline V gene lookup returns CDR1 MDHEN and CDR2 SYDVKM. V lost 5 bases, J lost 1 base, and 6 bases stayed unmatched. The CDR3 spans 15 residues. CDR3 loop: CASSPRGTGSYEQYF. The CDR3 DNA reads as TGTGCCAGCAGTCCGAGGGGGACAGGGTCCTACGAGCAGTACTTC.

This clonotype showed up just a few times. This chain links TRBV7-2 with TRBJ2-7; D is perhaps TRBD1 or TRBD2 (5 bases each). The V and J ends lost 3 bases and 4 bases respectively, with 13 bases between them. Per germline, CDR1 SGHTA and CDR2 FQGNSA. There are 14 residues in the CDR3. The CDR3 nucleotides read TGTGCCAGCAGCTTCTTGGGGGACGGATACGAGCAGTACTTC. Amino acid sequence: CASSFLGDGYEQYF.